These 21 T cell receptor beta chains originate from one sample sequenced in a study of shared clonotypes between healthy human individuals. CD45RO-negative CD8 cells positively selected for CCR7 made up the naive population, which excluded terminally differentiated effector memory CD45RA+ cells. Profiled with immunoSEQ multiplex PCR; TCRdb holds only in-frame clones, not every one. The table records fewer than 1 million clones, 96% of them present only once. Specimen: naive CD8+ T cells sorted from blood. The source is a young man in good health.

The J gene is TRBJ1-3, the V gene TRBV6-6; weak D call: TRBD1 (6 bases). The germline V gene has CDR1 MNHNY and CDR2 SVGAGI (reference sequence). V lost 5 bases and J 3 bases, leaving 17 bases between the germline ends. The CDR3 runs 16 residues. In DNA form, the CDR3 reads TGTGCCAGCAGTCCCCTGACAGGATCGTATGGAAACACCATATATTTT. Residues: CASSPLTGSYGNTIYF.

This chain connects TRBV12-5 to TRBJ2-7; D unresolved. Trimming cost V 1 base and J 7 bases, with 14 bases left between them. CDR3 length equals 14 residues. The germline V gene encodes CDR1 LGHNT and CDR2 FRNRAP. The CDR3 protein is CASGLGPVGYEQYF. The CDR3 DNA reads as TGTGCTAGTGGTTTGGGTCCTGTGGGCTATGAGCAGTACTTC.

The chain employs TRBV7-6 and TRBJ1-5, with D possibly TRBD1 on 5 matching bases. V lost 3 bases and J lost 4, with 13 bases in between. This CDR3 is 15 amino acids long. CDR1 and CDR2 (germline): SGHVS, FNYEAQ. The CDR3 coding sequence is TGTGCCAGCAGCTTCAGAGCAGGGTGGAATCAGCCCCAGCATTTT. It codes for CASSFRAGWNQPQHF.

This chain links TRBV9 with TRBJ1-4; no clear D gene. The germline CDR1 and CDR2 sequences are SGDLS and YYNGEE. There are 15 residues in the CDR3. Trimming stripped 2 bases from V and 1 base from J, with 9 bases between. The CDR3 sequence is CASSVGVRTNEKLFF. In nucleotides, the CDR3 is TGTGCCAGCAGCGTCGGAGTTAGAACTAATGAAAAACTGTTTTTT.

This chain joins TRBV9 and TRBJ2-1; D call uncertain. This CDR3 contains 15 residues. V was pared by 4 bases and J by 5 bases, with 16 bases between. Germline CDR1 SGDLS, CDR2 YYNGEE. The CDR3, as DNA: TGTGCCAGCAGCTTCTACCGGAGCCAAGACAATGAGCAGTTCTTC. It translates to CASSFYRSQDNEQFF.

The J gene is TRBJ2-1, the V gene TRBV7-9; 7 bases align to TRBD1. The trim removed 5 bases at V and 2 bases at J, leaving 12 bases unmatched. In germline, CDR1 is SEHNR, CDR2 FQNEAQ (reference sequence). CDR3 length: 17 amino acids. DNA for the CDR3: TGTGCCAGCAGCCCCTTAACCCACAGGGGACCCTACAATGAGCAGTTCTTC. It translates to CASSPLTHRGPYNEQFF. Based on the CDR3 plus reference TRBV7-9 and TRBJ2-1, the full variable domain is DTGVSQNPRHKITKRGQNVTFRCDPISEHNRLYWYRQTLGQGPEFLTYFQNEAQLEKSRLLSDRFSAERPKGSFSTLEIQRTEQGDSAMYLCASSPLTHRGPYNEQFFGPGTRLTVL.

Notes on this clone: Other DNA sequences in the same sample also yield this CDR3. This chain's CDR3 is CASSLGQIYEQYF. The CDR3 region has the DNA TGCGCCAGCAGCTTGGGCCAGATCTACGAGCAGTACTTC. The chain recombines TRBV5-1 with TRBJ2-7; D unclear. There are 13 residues in the CDR3. Between the trimmed V and J ends, which lost 0 bases and 3 bases, there was a span of 7 bases. Germline V gene data show CDR1 as SGHRS and CDR2 as YFSETQ.

V is TRBV27 and J is TRBJ2-5; D is possibly TRBD1 (5 bases). V lost 5 bases and J lost 4, with 14 bases in between. CDR3 size: 14 residues. Germline V gives CDR1 MNHEY, CDR2 SMNVEV (reference sequence). CDR3 sequence (DNA): TGTGCCAGCAGTCTCAGGGATGTCGGAGAGACCCAGTACTTC. Its translation is CASSLRDVGETQYF.

CDR3 coding DNA: TGTGCCAGCAGCTTAGCCCCAGTCTCGGAGACCCAGTACTTC. Its translation: CASSLAPVSETQYF. This chain uses TRBV7-6 with TRBJ2-5; D is undetermined. Germline V gene sequence: CDR1 SGHVS, CDR2 FNYEAQ. The CDR3 has 14 amino acids. With 0 bases removed from V and 5 bases from J, the gap between germline ends came to 10 bases.

The chain carries TRBV2 and TRBJ2-1; tentatively, D is TRBD2 (5 bases). The CDR3 runs 17 residues. V was shortened by 4 bases and J by 0 bases, with 16 bases between the two germline ends. Germline assignment: CDR1 SNHLY and CDR2 FYNNEI. CDR3 in amino acids: CASSGNTKGGSYNEQFF. CDR3 DNA: TGTGCCAGCAGTGGTAACACAAAAGGAGGCTCCTACAATGAGCAGTTCTTC.

The genes are TRBV5-8 and TRBJ1-4; TRBD1 matches at 7 bases. Per germline, CDR1 SGHTS and CDR2 YDEGEE. The CDR3 extends over 16 amino acids. V was clipped by 4 bases and J by 3 bases; unmatched bases: 9. CDR3 sequence reads: CASSPRYRGANEKLFF. In DNA form, the CDR3 reads TGTGCCAGCAGCCCGCGTTACAGGGGAGCTAATGAAAAACTGTTTTTT.

The chain links TRBV5-1 to TRBJ2-5, with no clear D. V was trimmed by 0 bases and J by 1 base, leaving 10 bases between them. The CDR3 contains 15 residues. From germline, CDR1 is SGHRS and CDR2 YFSETQ. The CDR3 coding sequence is TGCGCCAGCAGCTTGGAGACGGGTGGCCAAGAGACCCAGTACTTC. Protein product: CASSLETGGQETQYF.

The gene calls are TRBV13 and TRBJ2-7, with TRBD2 matching 8 bases. CDR1 is PRHDT and CDR2 is FYEKMQ in the germline V gene (reference sequence). V dropped 3 bases and J dropped 10; count of bases not matched to a gene: 2. The CDR3 runs 11 residues. CDR3 DNA: TGTGCCAGCAGCTTCCGGGAGGGCCAGTACTTC. Translating it yields CASSFREGQYF.

The table lists this clone with a count of one. The rearrangement joins TRBV6-5 to TRBJ1-5; D not certain. The CDR3 has 12 residues. Germline CDR1 is MNHEY and CDR2 is SVGAGI. V was shortened by 8 bases and J by 2 bases, with 7 bases between the two germline ends. CDR3 region: CASGEGNQPQHF. The CDR3 bases are TGTGCCAGCGGGGAGGGCAATCAGCCCCAGCATTTT.

This chain connects TRBV6-1 to TRBJ2-1; TRBD2 agrees at 7 bases. Germline V gene data show CDR1 as MNHNS and CDR2 as SASEGT. This CDR3 has 14 amino acids. The ends lost 4 bases at V and 9 bases at J; junction bases unmatched: 9. For the CDR3, the DNA is TGTGCCAGCAGTGGGAGACTAGTAGCGGGTGAGCAGTTCTTC. This sequence encodes CASSGRLVAGEQFF.

The chain uses TRBV5-1 and TRBJ1-2; no clear D gene. The CDR3 is 15 amino acids. Germline V lookup: CDR1 SGHRS, CDR2 YFSETQ. V was clipped by 5 bases and J by 8 bases, with 22 bases between them. CDR3 region: CASREEKAPLWGYTF. CDR3 DNA: TGCGCCAGCAGGGAGGAGAAGGCCCCTCTATGGGGCTACACCTTC.

Note on this clone: The same CDR3 is also encoded by other DNA sequences in this sample. The genes are TRBV7-6 and TRBJ1-1; D gene uncertain. This CDR3 has 13 amino acids. V lost 1 base, J lost 1 base, and 4 bases lay in between. CDR1 and CDR2 (germline): SGHVS, FNYEAQ. CDR3 DNA sequence: TGTGCCAGCAGCTTAGAGTCGAACACTGAAGCTTTCTTT. Translated, it gives CASSLESNTEAFF.

This clone was recorded only once. The gene calls are TRBV6-5 and TRBJ2-7; the match to TRBD1 covers 7 bases. The CDR3 is made up of 15 amino acids. Germline V gene sequence: CDR1 MNHEY, CDR2 SVGAGI. V lost 0 bases and J lost 4; bases outside the gene matches: 6. CDR3 in DNA: TGTGCCAGCAGTTACTCCCAGGACAGGTGGTACGAGCAGTACTTC. Its translation: CASSYSQDRWYEQYF.

V and J are TRBV11-2 and TRBJ2-1; TRBD2 matches at 8 bases. The CDR3 is 18 amino acids. Germline CDR1 SGHAT, CDR2 FQNNGV. The V and J ends lost 5 bases and 7 bases, in that order; junction bases with no gene match: 19. The DNA of the CDR3 is TGTGCCAGCAGCCGGGGACTAGACTCTGGGCCCACGGCGAATGAGCAGTTCTTC. Its protein is CASSRGLDSGPTANEQFF.

This CDR3 is CASSLATSGTREQFF. The CDR3 coding sequence is TGTGCCAGCAGCTTGGCAACTAGCGGGACGCGGGAGCAGTTCTTC. The gene calls are TRBV5-4 and TRBJ2-1, with TRBD2 matching over 10 bases. Germline loops: CDR1 SGHNT, CDR2 YYREEE (reference sequence). CDR3 size: 15 residues. The trim removed 0 bases at V and 10 bases at J, leaving 7 bases unmatched.

The chain joins TRBV6-1 to TRBJ2-7; 12 nucleotides match TRBD2. The length of the CDR3 is 20 residues. The ends lost 1 base at V and 2 bases at J; junction bases unmatched: 15. Per germline, CDR1 MNHNS and CDR2 SASEGT. The CDR3 reads CASSEVPWASGRDQTYEQYF. The DNA of the CDR3 is TGTGCCAGCAGTGAAGTCCCCTGGGCTAGCGGGAGGGATCAGACCTACGAGCAGTACTTC.